The 29 T cell receptor beta chains below come from one sample, sequenced in a study of T cell responses to AZD1222 COVID-19 vaccine. Clones were read by immunoSEQ multiplex PCR, and TCRdb kept only the in-frame ones, dropping some. Of 120,000 or so clones in the sample, roughly 93% were seen once. The sequencing here drew on peripheral blood, taken 28 days after the second AZD1222 dose. The receptors were sampled from an adult who received the AZD1222 COVID-19 vaccine.

V usage is TRBV5-8 and J usage is TRBJ2-7, with D unclear. V dropped 3 bases and J dropped 2 bases, with 3 bases sitting between them. Germline V gene lookup returns CDR1 SGHTS and CDR2 YDEGEE. The CDR3 sequence is 11 residues long. The CDR3, as DNA: TGTGCCAGCAGCTCCGCCTACGAGCAGTACTTC. Its translation is CASSSAYEQYF.

The chain is built from TRBV7-9 and TRBJ1-2; no reliable D call. The length of the CDR3 is 15 residues. The germline gives CDR1 SEHNR, CDR2 FQNEAQ (reference sequence). Trimming left V 1 base short and J 2 bases short, with 11 bases between. Here the CDR3 reads CASSLGTYWNYGYTF. CDR3 DNA sequence: TGTGCCAGCAGCTTAGGGACTTACTGGAACTATGGCTACACCTTC.

This chain links TRBV11-2 with TRBJ1-5, with 9 bases that match TRBD1. V was clipped by 1 base and J by 6 bases; unmatched bases: 7. CDR1 is SGHAT, CDR2 FQNNGV, per germline. The CDR3 spans 16 residues. The CDR3 reads CASSLGRGTGTQPQHF. In nucleotides, the CDR3 is TGTGCCAGCAGCTTAGGCCGAGGGACAGGGACTCAGCCCCAGCATTTT. The full variable domain, with the rest looked up from reference TRBV11-2 and TRBJ1-5, is EAGVAQSPRYKIIEKRQSVAFWCNPISGHATLYWYQQILGQGPKLLIQFQNNGVVDDSQLPKDRFSAERLKGVDSTLKIQPAKLEDSAVYLCASSLGRGTGTQPQHFGDGTRLSIL.

V gene TRBV2 combines with J gene TRBJ1-5; D call uncertain. The germline V gene encodes CDR1 SNHLY and CDR2 FYNNEI. The CDR3 has 14 residues. The V end lost 9 bases, the J end lost 0 bases, and 12 bases lay between the germline ends. The CDR3 nucleotides are TGTGCCAGTTCTTTGGGAGATAGCAATCAGCCCCAGCATTTT. Translating gives CASSLGDSNQPQHF.

The chain recombines TRBV25-1 with TRBJ2-3, with a possible D match to TRBD1 (7 bases). The ends were cut back, 1 base at V and 2 bases at J, with 19 bases in the middle. The CDR3 consists of 18 residues. Looked up from germline, CDR1 is MGHDK and CDR2 is SYGVNS. CDR3 nucleotides: TGTGCCAGCAGTGAATCTGGTGGAGGGGGACAGAACACAGATACGCAGTATTTT. Protein: CASSESGGGGQNTDTQYF.

This clone has a single count. The chain carries TRBV28 and TRBJ2-7, with D unresolved. Per germline, CDR1 MDHEN and CDR2 SYDVKM. The length of the CDR3 is 12 residues. V was shortened by 3 bases and J by 6 bases, with 9 bases between the two germline ends. The CDR3 reads CASSLVGFEQYF. The DNA of the CDR3 is TGTGCCAGCAGTTTGGTCGGTTTCGAGCAGTACTTC.

This chain uses TRBV19 with TRBJ1-1; D is unclear. There are 14 residues in the CDR3. CDR1 LNHDA and CDR2 SQIVND come from the germline V gene (reference sequence). The germline V and J ends were trimmed by 2 bases and 0 bases, with 7 bases remaining between them. Here the CDR3 DNA reads TGTGCCAGTAGTATAAACCTCATGAACACTGAAGCTTTCTTT. This encodes CASSINLMNTEAFF.

The chain uses TRBV2 and TRBJ1-5; no firm D call. Trimming left V 5 bases short and J 1 base short, with 15 bases between. This CDR3 region has 16 residues. Germline V gene sequence: CDR1 SNHLY, CDR2 FYNNEI. The CDR3 here is CASSLGSRLSNQPQHF. CDR3 nucleotide sequence: TGTGCCAGCAGTCTCGGCAGTCGTTTAAGCAATCAGCCCCAGCATTTT.

V gene TRBV28 combines with J gene TRBJ1-3, with unresolved D. Trimming pared 5 bases from V and 1 base from J, leaving 9 bases between. The CDR3 runs 14 residues. The germline V gene has CDR1 MDHEN and CDR2 SYDVKM. CDR3: CASSRERSGNTIYF. In nucleotides, the CDR3 is TGTGCCAGCAGTCGCGAACGGTCTGGAAACACCATATATTTT.

The genes are TRBV12-3 or TRBV12-4 and TRBJ1-2; 8 bases fit TRBD1. The CDR3 has 12 amino acids. The J segment lost 12 bases and the V segment lost 5 bases, leaving 8 bases of the junction unmatched. Here the CDR3 reads CASSLLGQADTF. For the CDR3, the DNA is TGTGCCAGCAGTCTACTGGGACAGGCCGACACCTTC.

The chain has TRBV6-5 and TRBJ2-7; D is unresolved. Germline-derived CDR1 and CDR2 are MNHEY and SVGAGI. CDR3 size: 14 residues. V was trimmed by 2 bases and J by 0 bases, leaving 8 bases between them. CDR3 amino acids: CASSYRPFSYEQYF. Here the CDR3 DNA reads TGTGCCAGCAGTTACCGGCCTTTCTCCTACGAGCAGTACTTC.

The rearrangement uses TRBV18 and TRBJ1-2, with D unclear. This CDR3 has 16 amino acids. Per the germline V gene, CDR1 is KGHSH and CDR2 is LQKENI. V was cut by 0 bases and J by 2 bases, with 13 bases left in between. The CDR3 here is CASSPPRTISNYGYTF. Here the CDR3 DNA reads TGTGCCAGCTCACCACCTCGAACTATCAGCAACTATGGCTACACCTTC.

V and J are TRBV11-3 and TRBJ2-2, with 7 bases identical to TRBD1. Germline loops: CDR1 SGHNT, CDR2 YENEEA. After removal of 5 bases from V and 4 bases from J, the junction contained 7 bases not matched to a gene. This CDR3 comprises 15 residues. The CDR3 DNA sequence: TGTGCCAGCAGCCTTGACAGGGCGGGCACCGGGGAGCTGTTTTTT. This codes for CASSLDRAGTGELFF.

The CDR3 reads CASSLPQQDPWRREELFF. For the CDR3, the DNA is TGCGCCAGCAGCTTGCCCCAACAGGACCCCTGGAGGAGAGAGGAGCTGTTTTTT. This chain uses TRBV5-1 with TRBJ2-2; D could derive from TRBD1 or TRBD2 (5 bases each). CDR3 length equals 18 residues. Per the germline V gene, CDR1 is SGHRS and CDR2 is YFSETQ. V was trimmed by 1 base and J by 10 bases, leaving 26 bases between them. Full variable domain (missing parts from reference TRBV5-1 and TRBJ2-2): KAGVTQTPRYLIKTRGQQVTLSCSPISGHRSVSWYQQTPGQGLQFLFEYFSETQRNKGNFPGRFSGRQFSNSRSEMNVSTLELGDSALYLCASSLPQQDPWRREELFFGEGSRLTVL.

The V gene is TRBV18, the J gene TRBJ1-2, with a tentative D call TRBD1 (5 bases). The CDR3 runs 15 residues. Germline CDR1 and CDR2: KGHSH and LQKENI. V was pared by 1 base and J by 5 bases, with 14 bases between. Here the CDR3 reads CASSPLDGEGYGYTF. The DNA of the CDR3 is TGTGCCAGCTCACCACTTGACGGGGAGGGGTATGGCTACACCTTC.

The rearrangement uses TRBV6-5 and TRBJ1-1; 7 bases line up with TRBD1. This CDR3 region has 14 residues. CDR1 MNHEY and CDR2 SVGAGI come from the germline V gene. Losses at the gene ends were 6 bases for V and 1 base for J; bases not matched to a gene: 5. The CDR3, as DNA: TGTGCCAGCAGGACAGGGAAGGAGAACACTGAAGCTTTCTTT. Its protein is CASRTGKENTEAFF.

The V gene is TRBV18, the J gene TRBJ1-5; maybe TRBD1 (6 bases). CDR1 and CDR2 from the germline V gene are KGHSH and LQKENI. Trimming removed 2 bases at V and 7 bases at J, with 15 bases between. The CDR3 has 15 amino acids. CDR3 region: CASSPGGAALQPQHF. In nucleotides, the CDR3 is TGTGCCAGCTCACCAGGGGGGGCTGCGTTGCAGCCCCAGCATTTT. Full variable domain (remainder filled in from reference TRBV18 and TRBJ1-5): NAGVMQNPRHLVRRRGQEARLRCSPMKGHSHVYWYRQLPEEGLKFMVYLQKENIIDESGMPKERFSAEFPKEGPSILRIQQVVRGDSAAYFCASSPGGAALQPQHFGDGTRLSIL.

The chain has TRBV7-2 and TRBJ1-2, with D perhaps matching TRBD1 (6 bases). The CDR3 totals 15 residues. Trimming took 1 base from V and 4 from J, leaving 13 bases between them. Per the germline V gene, CDR1 is SGHTA and CDR2 is FQGNSA. The CDR3 DNA is TGTGCCAGCAGCTTAGTACAGGGCGAGATCTATGGCTACACCTTC. Translated: CASSLVQGEIYGYTF. The variable domain in full, with the rest retrieved from reference TRBV7-2 and TRBJ1-2, is GAGVSQSPSNKVTEKGKDVELRCDPISGHTALYWYRQSLGQGLEFLIYFQGNSAPDKSGLPSDRFSAERTGGSVSTLTIQRTQQEDSAVYLCASSLVQGEIYGYTFGSGTRLTVV.

The chain joins TRBV6-5 to TRBJ2-7; TRBD2 matches 7 bases. The V gene's germline CDR1 is MNHEY and CDR2 SVGAGI. Trimming cost V 0 bases and J 6 bases; bases outside gene matches: 8. The length of the CDR3 is 15 residues. CDR3 nucleotide sequence: TGTGCCAGCAGTTACTCCGGGGGGAGGGTTTCCGAGCAGTACTTC. This gives the protein CASSYSGGRVSEQYF.

CDR3 nucleotide sequence: TGTGCCAGCAGCCCTAGCCTAGGGGGGGGGAGCTACAATGAGCAGTTCTTC. Protein sequence: CASSPSLGGGSYNEQFF. The chain has TRBV3-1 (or the pseudogene TRBV3-2) and TRBJ2-1, with D perhaps TRBD2 (7 bases). The CDR3 sequence is 17 residues long. Germline V gene sequence: CDR1 LGHDT, CDR2 YNNKEL (reference sequence). Trimming cost V 4 bases and J 3 bases, with 19 bases left between them.

The chain joins TRBV9 to TRBJ1-2; D not certain. This CDR3 comprises 13 residues. The germline V gene has CDR1 SGDLS and CDR2 YYNGEE. Trimming removed 8 bases at V and 0 bases at J, with 11 bases between. CDR3 region: CASGQFPNYGYTF. CDR3 coding DNA: TGTGCCAGTGGGCAGTTCCCTAACTATGGCTACACCTTC.

The chain is built from TRBV6-4 and TRBJ2-3; the match to TRBD2 covers 11 bases. The length of the CDR3 is 15 residues. Germline V gene data show CDR1 as MRHNA and CDR2 as SNTAGT. With V trimmed by 4 bases and J by 6 bases, 6 bases remained unmatched. The CDR3 nucleotides read TGTGCCAGCAGTGGATCTAGCGGGGGGCAGGATACGCAGTATTTT. This sequence encodes CASSGSSGGQDTQYF.

V and J are TRBV7-2 and TRBJ1-2; 9 nucleotides match TRBD1. This CDR3 contains 14 residues. The J segment lost 4 bases and the V segment lost 11 bases, leaving 11 bases of the junction unmatched. Germline values: CDR1 SGHTA, CDR2 FQGNSA. The CDR3: CAARGDRGSYGYTF. CDR3 nucleotide sequence: TGTGCCGCTCGGGGAGACAGGGGGTCCTATGGCTACACCTTC.

DNA of the CDR3: TGTGCCAGCAGTACAGGGGGGGGTTCCTACGAGCAGTACTTC. The encoded protein is CASSTGGGSYEQYF. The genes are TRBV28 and TRBJ2-7; D possibly corresponds to TRBD1 (8 bases). V lost 5 bases, J lost 1 base, and 12 bases lay in between. The CDR3 spans 14 residues. The V gene's germline CDR1 is MDHEN and CDR2 SYDVKM.

This chain joins TRBV6-5 and TRBJ1-1; D is possibly TRBD1 (6 bases). CDR1 is MNHEY, CDR2 SVGAGI, per germline. The V end lost 5 bases, the J end lost 3 bases, and 16 bases lay between the germline ends. This CDR3 has 15 amino acids. The CDR3 DNA is TGTGCCAGCAGTCGTCTACAGGGAGGAGACACTGAAGCTTTCTTT. Protein: CASSRLQGGDTEAFF.

The chain carries TRBV16 and TRBJ1-1; D is ambiguous. CDR1 is KGHSY and CDR2 is FQNENV in the germline V gene. This CDR3 contains 13 residues. V was cut by 7 bases and J by 0 bases, with 9 bases left in between. This chain's CDR3 is CASIIALNTEAFF. CDR3 DNA: TGTGCCAGCATAATTGCCCTGAACACTGAAGCTTTCTTT.

V gene TRBV2 combines with J gene TRBJ2-5; D is undetermined. The V and J ends lost 3 bases and 1 base respectively, with 6 bases between them. Germline assignment: CDR1 SNHLY and CDR2 FYNNEI. The CDR3 is made up of 13 amino acids. CDR3: CASSEQTQETQYF. The CDR3 region has the DNA TGTGCCAGCAGTGAGCAGACCCAAGAGACCCAGTACTTC.

The genes are TRBV15 and TRBJ1-5, with D perhaps matching TRBD1 (6 bases). The germline V and J ends were trimmed by 2 bases and 6 bases, with 17 bases remaining between them. The germline CDR1 and CDR2 sequences are LNHNV and YYDKDF (reference sequence). CDR3 length equals 16 residues. The CDR3 DNA sequence: TGTGCCACCAGCAGATCGGGGAGGGGGAGGCCTCAGCCCCAGCATTTT. Protein sequence: CATSRSGRGRPQPQHF.

V and J are TRBV27 and TRBJ1-1, with D maybe TRBD1 (6 bases). Germline CDR1 reads MNHEY; CDR2 reads SMNVEV (reference sequence). Trimming removed 2 bases at V and 5 bases at J, with 12 bases between. This CDR3 is built from 14 residues. In DNA, the CDR3 is TGTGCCAGCAGTTTAGAGGGGGGCGGGACTGAAGCTTTCTTT. Its protein is CASSLEGGGTEAFF.